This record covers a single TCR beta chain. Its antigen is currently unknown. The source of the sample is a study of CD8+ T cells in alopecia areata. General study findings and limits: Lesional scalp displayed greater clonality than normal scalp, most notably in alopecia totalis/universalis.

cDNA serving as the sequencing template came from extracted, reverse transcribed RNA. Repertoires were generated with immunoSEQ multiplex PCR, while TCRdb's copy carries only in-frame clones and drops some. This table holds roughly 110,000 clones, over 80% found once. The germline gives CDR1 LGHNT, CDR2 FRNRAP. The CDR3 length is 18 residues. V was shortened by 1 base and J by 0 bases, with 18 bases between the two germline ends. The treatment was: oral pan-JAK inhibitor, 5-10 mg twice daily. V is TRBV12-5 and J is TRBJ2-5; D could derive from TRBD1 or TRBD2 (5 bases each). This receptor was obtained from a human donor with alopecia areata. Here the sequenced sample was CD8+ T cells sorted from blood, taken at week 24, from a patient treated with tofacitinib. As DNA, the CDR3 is TGTGCTAGTGGTTTGGGAGGGGCCGCCCCCCCTTACCAAGAGACCCAGTACTTC. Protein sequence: CASGLGGAAPPYQETQYF.